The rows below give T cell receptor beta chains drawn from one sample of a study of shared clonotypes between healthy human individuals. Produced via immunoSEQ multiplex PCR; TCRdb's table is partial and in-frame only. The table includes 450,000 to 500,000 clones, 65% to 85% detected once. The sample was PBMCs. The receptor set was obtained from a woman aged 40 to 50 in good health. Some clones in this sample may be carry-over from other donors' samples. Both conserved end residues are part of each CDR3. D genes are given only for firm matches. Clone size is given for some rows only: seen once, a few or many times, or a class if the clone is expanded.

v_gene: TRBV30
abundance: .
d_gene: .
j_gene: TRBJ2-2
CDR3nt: TGTGCCTGGTCGACAGGGAACACCGGGGAGCTGTTTTTT
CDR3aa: CAWSTGNTGELFF

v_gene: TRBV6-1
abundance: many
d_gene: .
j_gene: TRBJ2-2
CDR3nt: TGTGCCAGCAGTGAAGTTGGAGGGATCACCGGGGAGCTGTTTTTT
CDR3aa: CASSEVGGITGELFF

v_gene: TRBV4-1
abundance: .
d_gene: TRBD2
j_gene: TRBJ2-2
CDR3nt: TGCGCCAGCAGCCAAACGGGACTAGCGACTCAACCCGGGGAGCTGTTTTTT
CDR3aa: CASSQTGLATQPGELFF

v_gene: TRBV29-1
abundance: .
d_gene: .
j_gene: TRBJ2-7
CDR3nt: TGCAGCGCCATGGACAGAACCTCCTACGAGCAGTACTTC
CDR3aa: CSAMDRTSYEQYF

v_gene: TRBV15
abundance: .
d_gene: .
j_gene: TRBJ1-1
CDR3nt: TGTGCCACCAGCAGAGGAGGTAGCCACCCTGAAGCTTTCTTT
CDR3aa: CATSRGGSHPEAFF

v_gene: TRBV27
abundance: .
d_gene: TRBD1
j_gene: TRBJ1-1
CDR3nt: TGTGCCAGCAGTTTAGGGACAGGGGGCGCGGGGAAAGCTTTCTTT
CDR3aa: CASSLGTGGAGKAFF

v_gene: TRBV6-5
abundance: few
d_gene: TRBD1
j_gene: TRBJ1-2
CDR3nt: TGTGCCAGCAGTTGGACAGGGCGGGTGGGCGGCTACACCTTC
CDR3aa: CASSWTGRVGGYTF

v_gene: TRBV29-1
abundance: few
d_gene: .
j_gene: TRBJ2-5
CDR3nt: TGCAGCGTGGGGTGGCGGGCTGGGGAGACCCAGTACTTC
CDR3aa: CSVGWRAGETQYF

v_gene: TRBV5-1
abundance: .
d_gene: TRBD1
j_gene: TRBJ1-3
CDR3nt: TGCGCCAGCAGCGATCGACAGGGGATCTCTGGAAACACCATATATTTT
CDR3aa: CASSDRQGISGNTIYF

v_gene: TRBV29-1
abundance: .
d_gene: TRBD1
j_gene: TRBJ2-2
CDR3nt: TGCAGCGGACAGGGCGGGGAGCTGTTTTTT
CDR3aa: CSGQGGELFF

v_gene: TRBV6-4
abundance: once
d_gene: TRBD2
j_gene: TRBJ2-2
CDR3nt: TGTGCCAGCAGTCGGACTAGCGGGACGAACACCGGGGAGCTGTTTTTT
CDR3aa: CASSRTSGTNTGELFF

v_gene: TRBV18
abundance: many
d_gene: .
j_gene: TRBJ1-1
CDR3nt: TGTGCCAGCTCACCAGGGGGGGTCACTGAAGCTTTCTTT
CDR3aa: CASSPGGVTEAFF

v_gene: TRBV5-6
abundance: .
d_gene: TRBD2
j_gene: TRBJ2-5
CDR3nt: TGTGCCAGCAGCTGGGGGACTAGCGGGGGCCAAGAGACCCAGTACTTC
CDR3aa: CASSWGTSGGQETQYF

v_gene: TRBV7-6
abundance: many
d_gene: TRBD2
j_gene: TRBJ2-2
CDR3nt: TGTGCCGTATTTCCTAGCGGCTCGGGCACCGGGGAGCTGTTTTTT
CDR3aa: CAVFPSGSGTGELFF

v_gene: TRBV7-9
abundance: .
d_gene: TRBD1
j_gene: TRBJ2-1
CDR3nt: TGTGCCAGCAGCTTAGGGGCTGGACAGGCCCAGTTCTTC
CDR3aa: CASSLGAGQAQFF

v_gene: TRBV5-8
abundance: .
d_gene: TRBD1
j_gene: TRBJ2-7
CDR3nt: TGTGCCAGCAGCGCCGGGACAGGGGCCCCCTACGAGCAGTACTTC
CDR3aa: CASSAGTGAPYEQYF

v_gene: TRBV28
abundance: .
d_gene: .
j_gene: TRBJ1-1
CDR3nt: TGTGCCAGCAGTTCGGCCGTGACAGGACAAGCTTTCTTT
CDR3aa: CASSSAVTGQAFF

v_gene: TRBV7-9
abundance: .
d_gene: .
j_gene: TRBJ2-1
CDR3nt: TGTGCCAGCAGCTTGTTTCAAGGGGATCATGAGCAGTTCTTC
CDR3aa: CASSLFQGDHEQFF

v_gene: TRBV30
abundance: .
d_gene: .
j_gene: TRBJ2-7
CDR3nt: TGTGCCTGGAGTGAAGGGACCCCTCGGGACGAGCAGTACTTC
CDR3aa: CAWSEGTPRDEQYF

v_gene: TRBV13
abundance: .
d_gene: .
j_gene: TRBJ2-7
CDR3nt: TGTGCCAGCAGCTTAGTTGTGGGAGGGGGAAATTACGAGCAGTACTTC
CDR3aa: CASSLVVGGGNYEQYF

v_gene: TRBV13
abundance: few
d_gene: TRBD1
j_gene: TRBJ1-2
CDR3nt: TGTGCCAGCAGCTCAAGGACAGGGATAGGTGGCTACACCTTC
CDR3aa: CASSSRTGIGGYTF

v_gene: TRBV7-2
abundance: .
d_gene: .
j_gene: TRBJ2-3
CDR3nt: TGTGCCAGCAGCTCATTCCGGGACACCACAGATACGCAGTATTTT
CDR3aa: CASSSFRDTTDTQYF

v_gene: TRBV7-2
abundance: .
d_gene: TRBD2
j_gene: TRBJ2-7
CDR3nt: TGTGCCAGCAGGAGACTAGCGACGAGCTCCTACGAGCAGTACTTC
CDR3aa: CASRRLATSSYEQYF

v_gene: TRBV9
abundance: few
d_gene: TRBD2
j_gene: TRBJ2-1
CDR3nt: TGTGCCAGCAGCGTAGGGGCGGGAGCTACCTACAATGAGCAGTTCTTC
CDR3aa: CASSVGAGATYNEQFF

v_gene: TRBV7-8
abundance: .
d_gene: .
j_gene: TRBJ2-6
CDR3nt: TGTGCCAGCAGCTGGGCCGACTCTGGGGCCAACGTCCTGACTTTC
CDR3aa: CASSWADSGANVLTF

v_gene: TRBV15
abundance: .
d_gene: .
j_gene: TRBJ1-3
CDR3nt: TGTGCCACCAGCAGAGATCCTGGCTCTGGAAACACCATATATTTT
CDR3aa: CATSRDPGSGNTIYF

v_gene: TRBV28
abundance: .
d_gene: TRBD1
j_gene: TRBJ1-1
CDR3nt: TGTGCCAGCAGTGAGATGAGGACAGGGAGCACTGAAGCTTTCTTT
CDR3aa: CASSEMRTGSTEAFF

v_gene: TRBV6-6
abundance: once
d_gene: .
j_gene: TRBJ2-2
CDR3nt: TGTGCCAGCAGCTACGGGGACGACCACACCGGGGAGCTGTTTTTT
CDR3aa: CASSYGDDHTGELFF

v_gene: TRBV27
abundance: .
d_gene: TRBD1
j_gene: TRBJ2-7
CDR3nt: TGTGCCAGCTGGGACAGGGGGAACATCGAGCAGTACTTC
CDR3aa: CASWDRGNIEQYF

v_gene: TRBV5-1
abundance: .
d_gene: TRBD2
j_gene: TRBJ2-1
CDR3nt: TGCGCCAGTATCCCAGGACTAGCGGGCTACAATGAGCAGTTCTTC
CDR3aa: CASIPGLAGYNEQFF

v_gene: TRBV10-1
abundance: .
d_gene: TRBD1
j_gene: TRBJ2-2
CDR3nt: TGCGCCAGCAGTGACCACAGACAGGGGGTAACCGGGGAGCTGTTTTTT
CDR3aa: CASSDHRQGVTGELFF

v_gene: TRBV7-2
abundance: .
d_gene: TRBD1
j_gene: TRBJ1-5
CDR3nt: TGTGCCAGCAGCCCGGGTACAGGGGGCGGGAATCAGCCCCAGCATTTT
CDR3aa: CASSPGTGGGNQPQHF

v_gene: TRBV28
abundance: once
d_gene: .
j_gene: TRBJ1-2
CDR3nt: TGTGCCGCTACACAGGTGGGGTATGGCTACACCTTC
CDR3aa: CAATQVGYGYTF

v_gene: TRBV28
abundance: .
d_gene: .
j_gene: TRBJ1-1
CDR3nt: TGTGCCAGCAGTTTAGGGGGGCTTAGGAACACTGAAGCTTTCTTT
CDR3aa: CASSLGGLRNTEAFF

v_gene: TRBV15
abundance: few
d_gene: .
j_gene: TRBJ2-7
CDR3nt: TGTGCCACCAGCAGAGATCGAAGCGGTAGGCGCGAGCAGTACTTC
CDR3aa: CATSRDRSGRREQYF

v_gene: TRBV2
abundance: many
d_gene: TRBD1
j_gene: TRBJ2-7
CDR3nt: TGTGCCAGCAGTGAATGGGACAGGGGGCTAGTCGAGCAGTACTTC
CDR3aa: CASSEWDRGLVEQYF

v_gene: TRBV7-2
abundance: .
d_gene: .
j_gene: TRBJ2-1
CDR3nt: TGTGCCAGCAGCTCCCGGACTGGAGAGCAGTTCTTC
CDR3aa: CASSSRTGEQFF

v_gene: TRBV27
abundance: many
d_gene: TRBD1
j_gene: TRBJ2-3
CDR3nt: TGTGCCAGCTCTGCGGGACAGGGGGTAACAGATACGCAGTATTTT
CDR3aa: CASSAGQGVTDTQYF

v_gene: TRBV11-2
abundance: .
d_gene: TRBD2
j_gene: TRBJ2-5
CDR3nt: TGTGCCAGCAGCCTCAACCGGGGGGTTGAGACCCAGTACTTC
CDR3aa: CASSLNRGVETQYF

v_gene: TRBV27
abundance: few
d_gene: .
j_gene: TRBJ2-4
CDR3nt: TGTGCCAGCAGTTCCACAGGTCTGGCCAAAAACATTCAGTACTTC
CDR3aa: CASSSTGLAKNIQYF

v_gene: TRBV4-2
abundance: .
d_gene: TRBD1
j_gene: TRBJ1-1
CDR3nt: TGTGCCAGCAGCCTCCGGGACAGGGTTACTAACACTGAAGCTTTCTTT
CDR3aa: CASSLRDRVTNTEAFF

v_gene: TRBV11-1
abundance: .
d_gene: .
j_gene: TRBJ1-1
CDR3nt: TGTGCCAGCAGCTTAGGAAGGACGTATGAAGCTTTCTTT
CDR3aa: CASSLGRTYEAFF

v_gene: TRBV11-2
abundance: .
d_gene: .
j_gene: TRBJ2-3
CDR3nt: TGTGCCAGCAGTTTCACAGATACGCAGTATTTT
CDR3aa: CASSFTDTQYF

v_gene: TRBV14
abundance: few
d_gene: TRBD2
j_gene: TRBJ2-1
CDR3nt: TGTGCCAGCAGCCAAGTTCGGGGAGGGGAGCAGTTCTTC
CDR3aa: CASSQVRGGEQFF

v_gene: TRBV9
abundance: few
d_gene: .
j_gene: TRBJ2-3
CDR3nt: TGTGCCAGCAGCGTAGCTCGGCGGCCGAGCTCATCCGCAGATACGCAGTATTTT
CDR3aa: CASSVARRPSSSADTQYF

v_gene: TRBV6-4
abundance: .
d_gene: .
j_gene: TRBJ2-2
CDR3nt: TGTGCCAGCAGTGACTCTACTAGCTTAACCGGGGAGCTGTTTTTT
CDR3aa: CASSDSTSLTGELFF

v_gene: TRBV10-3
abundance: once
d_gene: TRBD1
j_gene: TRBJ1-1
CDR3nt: TGTGCCATCAGTGGGTACACGGGACAGGGGGTGAACACTGAAGCTTTCTTT
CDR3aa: CAISGYTGQGVNTEAFF

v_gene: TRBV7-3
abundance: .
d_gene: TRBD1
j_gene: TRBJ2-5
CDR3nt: TGTGCCAGCAGCCAGACAGGGAGTGAGACCCAGTACTTC
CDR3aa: CASSQTGSETQYF

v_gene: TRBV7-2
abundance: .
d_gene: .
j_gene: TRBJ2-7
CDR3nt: TGTGCCAGCAGCAAGCCCGCCCAGCACGAGCAGTACTTC
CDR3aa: CASSKPAQHEQYF

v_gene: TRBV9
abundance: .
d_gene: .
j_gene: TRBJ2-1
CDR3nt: TGTGCCAGCAGCGTAAGAGGGGACTCCTACAATGAGCAGTTCTTC
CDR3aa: CASSVRGDSYNEQFF

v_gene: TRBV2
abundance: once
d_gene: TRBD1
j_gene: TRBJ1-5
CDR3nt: TGTGCCAGCAGTAGGGACAGTAGCAATCAGCCCCAGCATTTT
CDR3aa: CASSRDSSNQPQHF